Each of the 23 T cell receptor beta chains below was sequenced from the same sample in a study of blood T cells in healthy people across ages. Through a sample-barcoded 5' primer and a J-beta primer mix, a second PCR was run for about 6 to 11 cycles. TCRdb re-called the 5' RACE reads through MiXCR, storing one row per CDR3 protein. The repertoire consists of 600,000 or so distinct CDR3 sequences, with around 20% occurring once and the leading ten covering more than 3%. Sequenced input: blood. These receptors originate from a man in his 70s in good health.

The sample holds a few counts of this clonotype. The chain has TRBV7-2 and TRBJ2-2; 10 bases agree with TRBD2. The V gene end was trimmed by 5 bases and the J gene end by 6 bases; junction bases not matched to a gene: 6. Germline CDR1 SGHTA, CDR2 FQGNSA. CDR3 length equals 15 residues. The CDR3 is CASSQSGRAAGELFF. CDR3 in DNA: TGTGCCAGCAGCCAAAGCGGGAGGGCCGCCGGGGAGCTGTTTTTT.

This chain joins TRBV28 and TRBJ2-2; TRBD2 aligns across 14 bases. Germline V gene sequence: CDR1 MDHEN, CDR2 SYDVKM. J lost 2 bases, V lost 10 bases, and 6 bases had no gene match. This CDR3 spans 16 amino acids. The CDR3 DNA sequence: TGTGCCACGAGACTAGCGGGAGGGAGTAACACCGGGGAGCTGTTTTTT. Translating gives CATRLAGGSNTGELFF.

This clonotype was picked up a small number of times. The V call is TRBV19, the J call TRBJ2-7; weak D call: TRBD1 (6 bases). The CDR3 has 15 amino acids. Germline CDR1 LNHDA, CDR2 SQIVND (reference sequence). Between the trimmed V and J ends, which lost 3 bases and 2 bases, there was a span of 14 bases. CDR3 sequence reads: CASSIKRQETYEQYF. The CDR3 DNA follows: TGTGCCAGTAGTATTAAGCGACAGGAAACCTACGAGCAGTACTTC. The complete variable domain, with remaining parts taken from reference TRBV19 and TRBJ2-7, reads DGGITQSPKYLFRKEGQNVTLSCEQNLNHDAMYWYRQDPGQGLRLIYYSQIVNDFQKGDIAEGYSVSREKKESFPLTVTSAQKNPTAFYLCASSIKRQETYEQYFGPGTRLTVT.

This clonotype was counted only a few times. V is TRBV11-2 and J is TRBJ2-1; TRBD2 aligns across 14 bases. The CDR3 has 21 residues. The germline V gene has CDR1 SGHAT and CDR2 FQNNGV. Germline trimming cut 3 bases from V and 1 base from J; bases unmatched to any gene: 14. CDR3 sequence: CASSFLGRGTSGSGSYNEQFF. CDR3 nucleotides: TGTGCCAGCAGCTTTTTGGGCCGCGGGACTAGCGGGAGCGGGTCCTACAATGAGCAGTTCTTC. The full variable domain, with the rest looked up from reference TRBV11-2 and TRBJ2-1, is EAGVAQSPRYKIIEKRQSVAFWCNPISGHATLYWYQQILGQGPKLLIQFQNNGVVDDSQLPKDRFSAERLKGVDSTLKIQPAKLEDSAVYLCASSFLGRGTSGSGSYNEQFFGPGTRLTVL.

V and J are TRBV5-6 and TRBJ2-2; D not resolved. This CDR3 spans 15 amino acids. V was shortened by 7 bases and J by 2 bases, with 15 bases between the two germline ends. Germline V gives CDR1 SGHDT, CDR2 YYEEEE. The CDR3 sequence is CASGPAGTNTGELFF. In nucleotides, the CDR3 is TGTGCCAGCGGACCGGCCGGAACCAACACCGGGGAGCTGTTTTTT.

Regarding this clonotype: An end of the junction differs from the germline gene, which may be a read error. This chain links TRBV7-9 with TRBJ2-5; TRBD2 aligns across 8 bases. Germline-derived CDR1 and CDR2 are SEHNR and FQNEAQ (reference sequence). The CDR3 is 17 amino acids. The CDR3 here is CASSSPGPAGVRETQYF. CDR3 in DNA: TGTGCCAGCAGCTCACCCGGTCCAGCGGGAGTTCGAGAGACCCAGTATTTC.

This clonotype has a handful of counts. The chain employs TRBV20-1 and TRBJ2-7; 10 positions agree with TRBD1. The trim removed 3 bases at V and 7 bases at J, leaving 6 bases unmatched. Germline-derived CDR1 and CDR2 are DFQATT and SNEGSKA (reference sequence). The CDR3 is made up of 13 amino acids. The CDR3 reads CSASRQGAGEQYF. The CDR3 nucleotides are TGCAGTGCTAGTCGACAGGGGGCAGGTGAGCAGTACTTC.

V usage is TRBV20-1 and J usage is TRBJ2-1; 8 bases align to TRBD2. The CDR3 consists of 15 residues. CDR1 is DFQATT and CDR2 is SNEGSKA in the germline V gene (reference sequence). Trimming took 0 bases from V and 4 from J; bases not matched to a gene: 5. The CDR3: CSARELAGLYNEQFF. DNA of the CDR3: TGCAGTGCTAGAGAGCTAGCGGGTCTATACAATGAGCAGTTCTTC.

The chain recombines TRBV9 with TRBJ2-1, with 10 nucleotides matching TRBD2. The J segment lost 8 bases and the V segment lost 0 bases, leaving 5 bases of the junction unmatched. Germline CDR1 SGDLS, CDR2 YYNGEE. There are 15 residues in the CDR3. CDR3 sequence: CASSVVSGRAHEQFF. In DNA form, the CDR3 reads TGTGCCAGCAGCGTAGTCAGCGGGAGGGCCCATGAGCAGTTCTTC.

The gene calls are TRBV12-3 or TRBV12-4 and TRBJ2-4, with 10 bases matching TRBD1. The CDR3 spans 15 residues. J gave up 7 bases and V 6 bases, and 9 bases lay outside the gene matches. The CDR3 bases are TGTGCCAGCAGCCTGAGGACAGGGGGGTCTAACATTCAGTACTTC. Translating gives CASSLRTGGSNIQYF.

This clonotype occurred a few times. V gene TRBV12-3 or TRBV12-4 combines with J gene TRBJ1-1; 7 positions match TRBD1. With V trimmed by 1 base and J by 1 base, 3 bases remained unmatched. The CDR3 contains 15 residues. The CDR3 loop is CASSLGTGWNTEAFF. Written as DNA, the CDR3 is TGTGCCAGCAGTTTAGGGACAGGTTGGAACACTGAAGCTTTCTTT.

The CDR3 region has the DNA TGTGCCAGCAGCTTAGATCAGGGGATTACGTTCTTC. Amino acids: CASSLDQGITFF. The rearrangement joins TRBV11-2 to TRBJ2-1, with D maybe TRBD1 (6 bases). Trimming shortened V by 0 bases and J by 15 bases, and 12 bases separated the two germline ends. The CDR3 is 12 residues long. Germline assignment: CDR1 SGHAT and CDR2 FQNNGV.

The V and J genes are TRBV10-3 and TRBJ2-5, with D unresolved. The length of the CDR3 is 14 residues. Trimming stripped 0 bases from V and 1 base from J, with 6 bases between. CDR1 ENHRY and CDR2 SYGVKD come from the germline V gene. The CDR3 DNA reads TGTGCCATCAGTGAGTCGGTGAGCCAAGAGACCCAGTACTTC. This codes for CAISESVSQETQYF.

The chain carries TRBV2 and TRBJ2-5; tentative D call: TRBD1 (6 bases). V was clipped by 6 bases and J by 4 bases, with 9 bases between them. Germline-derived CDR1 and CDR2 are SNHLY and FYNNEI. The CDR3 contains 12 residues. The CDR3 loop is CASSGQRETQYF. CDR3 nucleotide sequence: TGTGCCAGCAGCGGACAGAGAGAGACCCAGTACTTC.

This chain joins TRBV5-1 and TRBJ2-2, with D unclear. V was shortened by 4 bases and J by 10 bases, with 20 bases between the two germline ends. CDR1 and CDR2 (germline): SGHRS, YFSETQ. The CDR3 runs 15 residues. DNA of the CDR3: TGCGCCAGCAGCATAAGGGTCGTCGAAGCTGCGGAGCTGTTTTTT. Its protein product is CASSIRVVEAAELFF.

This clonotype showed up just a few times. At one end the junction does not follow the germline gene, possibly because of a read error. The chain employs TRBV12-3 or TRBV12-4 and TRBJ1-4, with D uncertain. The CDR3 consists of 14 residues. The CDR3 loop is CACSRRRVNEKLFF. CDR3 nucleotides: TGTGCCTGCAGTCGTAGGAGAGTTAATGAAAAACTGTTTTTT.

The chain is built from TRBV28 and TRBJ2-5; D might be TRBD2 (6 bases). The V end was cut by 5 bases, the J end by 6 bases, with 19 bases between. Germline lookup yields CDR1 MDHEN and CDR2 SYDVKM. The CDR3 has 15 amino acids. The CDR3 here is CASSPQTSQMKTQYF. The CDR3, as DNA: TGTGCCAGCAGTCCTCAGACTAGTCAGATGAAGACCCAGTACTTC. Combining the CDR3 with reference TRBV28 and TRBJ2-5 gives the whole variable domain DVKVTQSSRYLVKRTGEKVFLECVQDMDHENMFWYRQDPGLGLRLIYFSYDVKMKEKGDIPEGYSVSREKKERFSLILESASTNQTSMYLCASSPQTSQMKTQYFGPGTRLLVL.

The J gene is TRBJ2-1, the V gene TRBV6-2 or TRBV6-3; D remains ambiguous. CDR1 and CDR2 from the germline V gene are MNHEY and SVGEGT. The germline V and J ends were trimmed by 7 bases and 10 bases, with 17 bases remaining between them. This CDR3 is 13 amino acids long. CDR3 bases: TGTGCCAGCACCCAACCCGCGAATGGGGAGCAGTTCTTC. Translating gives CASTQPANGEQFF.

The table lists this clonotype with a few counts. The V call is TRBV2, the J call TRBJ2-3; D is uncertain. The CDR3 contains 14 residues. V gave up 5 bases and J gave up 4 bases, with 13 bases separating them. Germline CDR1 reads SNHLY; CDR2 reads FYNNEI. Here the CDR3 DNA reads TGTGCCAGCAGTTCGGATTCCCGGGCAGATACGCAGTATTTT. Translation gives CASSSDSRADTQYF.

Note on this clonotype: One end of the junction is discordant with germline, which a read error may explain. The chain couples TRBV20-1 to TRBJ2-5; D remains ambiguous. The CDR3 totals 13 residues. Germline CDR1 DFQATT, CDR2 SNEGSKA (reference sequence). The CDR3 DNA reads TGCAGTGCTAGTTGGGGTAAACAAGAGGCCCAGTACTTC. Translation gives CSASWGKQEAQYF.

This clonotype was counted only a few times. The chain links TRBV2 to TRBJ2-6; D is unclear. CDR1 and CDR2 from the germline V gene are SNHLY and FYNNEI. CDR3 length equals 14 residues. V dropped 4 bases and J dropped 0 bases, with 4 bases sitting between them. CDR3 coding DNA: TGTGCCAGCAGTGGTAACTCTGGGGCCAACGTCCTGACTTTC. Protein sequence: CASSGNSGANVLTF.

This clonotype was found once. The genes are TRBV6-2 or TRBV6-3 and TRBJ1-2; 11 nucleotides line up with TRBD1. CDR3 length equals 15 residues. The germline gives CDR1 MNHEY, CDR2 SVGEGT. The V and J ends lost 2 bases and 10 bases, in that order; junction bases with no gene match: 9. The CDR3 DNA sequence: TGTGCCAGCAGTTACATAAGAGGACAGGGGGCCGACTACACCTTC. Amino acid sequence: CASSYIRGQGADYTF.

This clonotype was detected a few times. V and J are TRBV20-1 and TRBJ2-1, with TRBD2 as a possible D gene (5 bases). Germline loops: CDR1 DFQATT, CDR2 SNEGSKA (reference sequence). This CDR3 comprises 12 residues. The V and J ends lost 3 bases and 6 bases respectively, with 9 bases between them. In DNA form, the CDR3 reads TGCAGTGCTAGCCTAGCTTTCAATGAGCAGTTCTTC. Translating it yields CSASLAFNEQFF.